The rows below give T cell receptor beta chains drawn from one sample of a study of blood T cell repertoires in COVID-19. The table came from immunoSEQ multiplex PCR; TCRdb's copy has only in-frame clones and leaves some out. Among under 450,000 clones listed, 90% to 95% were seen once. The sequencing input was PBMCs or T cells enriched from blood (not recorded which). Source of these receptors: a woman in her 40s who had been exposed to COVID-19. Both conserved end residues are part of each CDR3. The D gene is left open where the match is weak. Not all rows give a size; the values are once, few, many and, for expanded clones, a class.

D	V	size	J	CDR3	DNA
.	TRBV25-1	once	TRBJ1-2	CASSEYAGDLYGYTF	TGTGCCAGCAGTGAATATGCGGGGGACCTCTATGGCTACACCTTC
.	TRBV6-2/TRBV6-3	.	TRBJ1-2	CASSPVEVTYGYTF	TGTGCCAGCAGTCCCGTCGAGGTTACCTATGGCTACACCTTC
.	TRBV18	.	TRBJ1-3	CASSSSSGNTIYF	TGTGCCAGCTCAAGTAGCTCTGGAAACACCATATATTTT
TRBD1	TRBV3-1/TRBV3-2	.	TRBJ1-1	CASSLRQGTEAFF	TGTGCCAGCAGTCTGCGACAGGGCACTGAAGCTTTCTTT
.	TRBV29-1	.	TRBJ2-5	CSVPGGYQETQYF	TGCAGCGTACCAGGGGGGTACCAAGAGACCCAGTACTTC
TRBD1	TRBV29-1	.	TRBJ1-2	CSVEGTGGDYGYTF	TGCAGCGTTGAAGGGACAGGGGGGGACTATGGCTACACCTTC
TRBD2	TRBV10-3	.	TRBJ2-2	CAISLVGVGGSPISGRLTGELFF	TGTGCCATCAGTTTGGTAGGCGTGGGGGGTTCCCCTATTAGCGGGAGGTTAACCGGGGAGCTGTTTTTT
.	TRBV5-4	.	TRBJ2-3	CASSRGGGVDTQYF	TGTGCCAGCAGCCGTGGGGGGGGCGTAGATACGCAGTATTTT
TRBD1	TRBV28	.	TRBJ2-4	CASRPEGGSKNIQYF	TGTGCCAGCAGACCCGAAGGGGGCTCCAAAAACATTCAGTACTTC
.	TRBV18	.	TRBJ1-2	CASSPWGANYGYTF	TGTGCCAGCTCACCATGGGGGGCTAACTATGGCTACACCTTC
.	TRBV7-2	.	TRBJ1-4	CASSLSSVATNEKLFF	TGTGCCAGCAGCCTATCCAGCGTTGCAACTAATGAAAAACTGTTTTTT
TRBD2	TRBV7-2	.	TRBJ2-1	CASSLIALAGGTMEFF	TGTGCCAGCAGCTTAATAGCACTAGCGGGTGGCACAATGGAGTTCTTC
TRBD1	TRBV13	.	TRBJ2-1	CASSEDRVSNEQFF	TGTGCCAGCAGCGAAGACAGGGTGAGCAATGAGCAGTTCTTC
.	TRBV19	.	TRBJ2-1	CASSIDRRREDEQFF	TGTGCCAGTAGTATAGATCGGCGCAGGGAGGATGAGCAGTTCTTC
.	TRBV5-1	few	TRBJ2-2	CASSLVGGDRETGELFF	TGCGCCAGCAGCTTGGTGGGCGGAGATCGGGAGACCGGGGAGCTGTTTTTT
TRBD1	TRBV10-3	.	TRBJ1-1	CAISGSMGQMNTEAFF	TGTGCCATCAGTGGTTCGATGGGACAGATGAACACTGAAGCTTTCTTT
.	TRBV4-3	.	TRBJ1-4	CASSQVLNQFSTGSGEKLFF	TGCGCCAGCAGCCAAGTACTGAACCAGTTTAGTACAGGCTCTGGCGAAAAACTGTTTTTT
.	TRBV15	.	TRBJ1-4	CATSRRQSTNEKLFF	TGTGCCACCAGCAGAAGACAGTCAACTAATGAAAAACTGTTTTTT
.	TRBV2	once	TRBJ1-3	CASRGFGGPGNTIYF	TGTGCCAGCAGGGGGTTCGGGGGGCCTGGAAACACCATATATTTT
TRBD1	TRBV6-2/TRBV6-3	.	TRBJ1-2	CASSSWTGEDYGYTF	TGTGCCAGCAGTTCATGGACAGGGGAAGACTATGGCTACACCTTC
TRBD2	TRBV7-3	.	TRBJ2-5	CASSLTGTSGRRQETQYF	TGTGCCAGCAGCTTAACCGGGACTAGCGGGAGACGCCAAGAGACCCAGTACTTC
.	TRBV18	once	TRBJ1-2	CASSPPRGNYGYTF	TGTGCCAGCTCACCACCGAGAGGAAACTATGGCTACACCTTC
TRBD1	TRBV24-1	.	TRBJ2-1	CATSVVRGNEQFF	TGTGCCACCAGTGTAGTCAGGGGGAATGAGCAGTTCTTC
TRBD2	TRBV30	once	TRBJ2-2	CAWSVEGSGRGTGELFF	TGTGCCTGGAGTGTGGAGGGAAGCGGGAGGGGGACTGGGGAGCTGTTTTTT
.	TRBV5-4	once	TRBJ2-5	CASRLDRRQETQYF	TGTGCCAGCAGACTCGACAGGAGACAAGAGACCCAGTACTTC
.	TRBV7-3	.	TRBJ2-3	CASSFLTSTDTQYF	TGTGCCAGCAGCTTTCTCACTAGCACAGATACGCAGTATTTT
TRBD1	TRBV2	.	TRBJ1-1	CASSETGGDRNTEAFF	TGTGCCAGCAGTGAAACAGGGGGGGATAGAAACACTGAAGCTTTCTTT
.	TRBV19	.	TRBJ1-1	CASSIAGGLTEAFF	TGTGCCAGTAGTATAGCCGGGGGTCTGACTGAAGCTTTCTTT
.	TRBV11-2	.	TRBJ1-2	CASSPTPGQTTGYGYTF	TGTGCCAGCAGCCCCACCCCCGGCCAAACCACCGGGTATGGCTACACCTTC
TRBD1	TRBV2	once	TRBJ2-1	CASRDRTGYNEQFF	TGTGCCAGCAGGGATAGGACAGGTTACAATGAGCAGTTCTTC
.	TRBV6-5	once	TRBJ2-2	CASIGGWTGELFF	TGTGCCAGCATAGGGGGTTGGACCGGGGAGCTGTTTTTT
TRBD1	TRBV19	.	TRBJ2-4	CASGLTGLAKNIQYF	TGTGCCAGTGGCTTGACAGGGTTAGCCAAAAACATTCAGTACTTC
TRBD1	TRBV10-3	.	TRBJ2-7	CAISRQGPYEQYF	TGTGCCATCAGTCGACAGGGACCCTACGAGCAGTACTTC
TRBD2	TRBV27	.	TRBJ2-1	CASSPRLITSANEQFF	TGTGCCAGCAGCCCGAGACTGATCACTAGCGCTAATGAGCAGTTCTTC
TRBD1	TRBV30	.	TRBJ1-1	CAWSPQGQVFFEAFF	TGTGCCTGGAGCCCACAGGGACAGGTGTTTTTTGAAGCTTTCTTT
TRBD2	TRBV29-1	.	TRBJ2-1	CSVRGGEYNEQFF	TGCAGCGTGCGTGGGGGGGAGTACAATGAGCAGTTCTTC
.	TRBV6-5	.	TRBJ1-1	CASSYSPGNTEAFF	TGTGCCAGCAGTTACTCTCCCGGGAACACTGAAGCTTTCTTT
.	TRBV19	once	TRBJ2-3	CASRQRNKDTQYF	TGTGCCAGCCGCCAGCGGAATAAAGATACGCAGTATTTT
TRBD2	TRBV29-1	.	TRBJ2-2	CSVSSGGNRGELFF	TGCAGCGTCTCATCGGGGGGGAATCGCGGGGAGCTGTTTTTT
.	TRBV5-1	.	TRBJ2-5	CASSPRLRETQYF	TGCGCCAGCAGCCCTAGGTTGAGGGAGACCCAGTACTTC
TRBD1	TRBV6-5	.	TRBJ2-7	CASSRTGAYEQYF	TGTGCCAGCAGCCGAACAGGGGCCTACGAGCAGTACTTC
.	TRBV7-3	.	TRBJ2-7	CASKCSRDLKPCSYEQYF	TGTGCCAGCAAATGTTCCCGGGATCTTAAACCCTGCTCCTACGAGCAGTACTTC
.	TRBV3-1/TRBV3-2	.	TRBJ2-1	CASSARLLGRQFF	TGTGCCAGCAGCGCCCGATTACTAGGACGGCAGTTCTTC
TRBD1	TRBV19	.	TRBJ2-7	CASSIPGQGNNEQYF	TGTGCCAGTAGTATCCCCGGACAGGGGAACAACGAGCAGTACTTC
.	TRBV10-2	few	TRBJ2-3	CASSPVASRADTQYF	TGCGCCAGCAGCCCTGTGGCCTCTCGGGCAGATACGCAGTATTTT
.	TRBV7-2	.	TRBJ2-3	CASRWAGSTDTQYF	TGTGCCAGCAGATGGGCGGGGAGCACAGATACGCAGTATTTT
.	TRBV27	once	TRBJ2-2	CASSLYPGGELFF	TGTGCCAGCAGTTTATATCCCGGCGGGGAGCTGTTTTTT
TRBD1	TRBV3-1/TRBV3-2	.	TRBJ1-6	CASSQWEGQGNSPLHF	TGTGCCAGCAGCCAATGGGAGGGACAGGGGAATTCACCCCTCCACTTT
TRBD2	TRBV2	.	TRBJ2-7	CASRTSGNSYEQYF	TGTGCCTCGAGGACTAGCGGGAACTCCTACGAGCAGTACTTC
TRBD2	TRBV27	.	TRBJ2-1	CASSSSGSNEQFF	TGTGCCAGCAGTTCTAGCGGGAGCAATGAGCAGTTCTTC
.	TRBV19	.	TRBJ2-5	CASSLRGRGLETQYF	TGTGCCAGTAGTTTGCGGGGGCGAGGTTTGGAGACCCAGTACTTC
.	TRBV9	.	TRBJ1-5	CASSRRGDSNQPQHF	TGTGCCAGCAGCCGCCGCGGGGATAGCAATCAGCCCCAGCATTTT
.	TRBV19	.	TRBJ2-2	CASSIRVNTGELFF	TGTGCCAGTAGTATTCGAGTGAACACCGGGGAGCTGTTTTTT
.	TRBV28	once	TRBJ1-1	CASRSRGAANTEAFF	TGTGCCAGCAGGTCCCGGGGGGCGGCGAACACTGAAGCTTTCTTT
.	TRBV9	.	TRBJ2-3	CASSVERVTDTQYF	TGTGCCAGCAGCGTAGAGCGGGTCACAGATACGCAGTATTTT
.	TRBV11-3	few	TRBJ1-2	CASSLDPTNGRYHGYTF	TGTGCCAGCAGCTTAGATCCAACAAACGGCAGGTACCATGGCTACACCTTC
.	TRBV4-1	.	TRBJ1-2	CASSQDRGNYGYTF	TGCGCCAGCAGCCAAGACAGGGGTAACTATGGCTACACCTTC
TRBD2	TRBV6-2/TRBV6-3	once	TRBJ2-2	CASSNAGTRGAGELFF	TGTGCCAGCAGTAACGCCGGGACTAGAGGTGCCGGGGAGCTGTTTTTT
.	TRBV6-5	.	TRBJ1-2	CASRPYTGSFYGYTF	TGTGCCAGCAGACCCTACACAGGGTCGTTCTATGGCTACACCTTC